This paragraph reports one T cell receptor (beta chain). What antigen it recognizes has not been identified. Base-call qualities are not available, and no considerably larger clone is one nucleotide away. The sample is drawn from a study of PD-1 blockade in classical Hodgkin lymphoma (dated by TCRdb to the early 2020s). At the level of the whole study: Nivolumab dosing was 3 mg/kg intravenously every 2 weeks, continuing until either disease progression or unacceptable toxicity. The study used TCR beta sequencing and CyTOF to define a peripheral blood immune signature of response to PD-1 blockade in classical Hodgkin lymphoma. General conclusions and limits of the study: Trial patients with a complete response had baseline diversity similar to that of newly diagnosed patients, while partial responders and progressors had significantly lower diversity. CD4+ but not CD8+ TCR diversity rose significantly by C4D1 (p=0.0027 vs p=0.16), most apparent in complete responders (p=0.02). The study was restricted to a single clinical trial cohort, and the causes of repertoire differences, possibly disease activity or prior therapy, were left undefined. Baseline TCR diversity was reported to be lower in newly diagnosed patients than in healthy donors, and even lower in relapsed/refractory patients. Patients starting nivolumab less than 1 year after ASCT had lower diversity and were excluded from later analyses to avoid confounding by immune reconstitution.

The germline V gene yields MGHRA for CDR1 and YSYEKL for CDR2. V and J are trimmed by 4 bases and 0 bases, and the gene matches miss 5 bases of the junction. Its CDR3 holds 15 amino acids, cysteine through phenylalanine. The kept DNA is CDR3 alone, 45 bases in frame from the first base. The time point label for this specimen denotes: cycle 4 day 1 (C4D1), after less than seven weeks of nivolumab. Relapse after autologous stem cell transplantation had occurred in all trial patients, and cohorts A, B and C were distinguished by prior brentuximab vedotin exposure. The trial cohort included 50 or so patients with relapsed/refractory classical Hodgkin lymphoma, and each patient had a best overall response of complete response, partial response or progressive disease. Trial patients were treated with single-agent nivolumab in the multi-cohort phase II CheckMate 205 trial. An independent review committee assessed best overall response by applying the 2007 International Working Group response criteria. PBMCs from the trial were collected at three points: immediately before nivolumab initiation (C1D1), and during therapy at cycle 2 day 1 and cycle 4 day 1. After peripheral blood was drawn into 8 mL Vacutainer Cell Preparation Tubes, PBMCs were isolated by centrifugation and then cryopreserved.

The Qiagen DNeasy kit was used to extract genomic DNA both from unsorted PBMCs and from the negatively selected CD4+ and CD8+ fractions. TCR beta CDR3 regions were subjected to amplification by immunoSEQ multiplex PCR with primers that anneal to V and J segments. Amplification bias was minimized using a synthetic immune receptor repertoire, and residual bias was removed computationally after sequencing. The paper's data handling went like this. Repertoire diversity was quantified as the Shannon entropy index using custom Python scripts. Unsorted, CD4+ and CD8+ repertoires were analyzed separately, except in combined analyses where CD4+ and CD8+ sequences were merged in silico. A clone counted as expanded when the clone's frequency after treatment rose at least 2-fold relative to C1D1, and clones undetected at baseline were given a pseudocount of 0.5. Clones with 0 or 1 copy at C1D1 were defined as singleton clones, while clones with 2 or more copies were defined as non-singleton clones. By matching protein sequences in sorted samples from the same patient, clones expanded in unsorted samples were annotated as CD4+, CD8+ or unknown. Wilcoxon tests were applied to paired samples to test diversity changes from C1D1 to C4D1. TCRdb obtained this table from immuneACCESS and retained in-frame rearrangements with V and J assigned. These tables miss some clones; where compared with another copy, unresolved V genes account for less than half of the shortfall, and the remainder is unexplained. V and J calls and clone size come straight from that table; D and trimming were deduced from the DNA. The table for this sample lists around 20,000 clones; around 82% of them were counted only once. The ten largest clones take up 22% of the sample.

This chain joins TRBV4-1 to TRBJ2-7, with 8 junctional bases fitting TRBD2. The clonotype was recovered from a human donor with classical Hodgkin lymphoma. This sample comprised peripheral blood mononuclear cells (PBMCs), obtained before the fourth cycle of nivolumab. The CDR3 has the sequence CASSPVAGYSYEQYF. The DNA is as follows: TGCGCCAGCAGCCCCGTAGCGGGGTACTCCTACGAGCAGTACTTC.